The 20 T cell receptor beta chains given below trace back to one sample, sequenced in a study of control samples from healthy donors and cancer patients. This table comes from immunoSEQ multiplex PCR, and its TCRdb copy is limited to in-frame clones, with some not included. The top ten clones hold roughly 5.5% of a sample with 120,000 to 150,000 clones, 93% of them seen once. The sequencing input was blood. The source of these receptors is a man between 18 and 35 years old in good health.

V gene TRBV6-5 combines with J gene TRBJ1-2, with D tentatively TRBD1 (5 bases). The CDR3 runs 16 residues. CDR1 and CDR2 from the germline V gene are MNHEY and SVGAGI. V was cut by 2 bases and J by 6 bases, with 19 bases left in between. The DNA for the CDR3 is TGTGCCAGCAGTTACGAACCGAAGGGGTATGGCGATGGCTACACCTTC. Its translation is CASSYEPKGYGDGYTF.

The CDR3 bases are TGTGCCAGCAGCCCCATGAGAGTCGGGGAAAAACTGTTTTTT. Translating gives CASSPMRVGEKLFF. The chain links TRBV7-8 to TRBJ1-4; no firm D call. There are 14 residues in the CDR3. V was clipped by 5 bases and J by 8 bases, with 15 bases between them. Germline assignment: CDR1 SGHVS and CDR2 FQNEAQ.

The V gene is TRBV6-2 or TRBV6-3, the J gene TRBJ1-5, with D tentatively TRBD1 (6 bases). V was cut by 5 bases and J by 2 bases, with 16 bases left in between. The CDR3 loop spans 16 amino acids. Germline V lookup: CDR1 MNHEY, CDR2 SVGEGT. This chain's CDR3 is CASSPTGSGGNQPQHF. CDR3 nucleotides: TGTGCCAGCAGTCCCACAGGGAGCGGTGGCAATCAGCCCCAGCATTTT.

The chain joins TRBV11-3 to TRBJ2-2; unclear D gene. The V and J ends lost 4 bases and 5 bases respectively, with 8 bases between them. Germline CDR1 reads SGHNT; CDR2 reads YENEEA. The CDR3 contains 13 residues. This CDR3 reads CASSSHPTGELFF. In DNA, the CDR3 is TGTGCCAGCAGCTCCCACCCAACCGGGGAGCTGTTTTTT.

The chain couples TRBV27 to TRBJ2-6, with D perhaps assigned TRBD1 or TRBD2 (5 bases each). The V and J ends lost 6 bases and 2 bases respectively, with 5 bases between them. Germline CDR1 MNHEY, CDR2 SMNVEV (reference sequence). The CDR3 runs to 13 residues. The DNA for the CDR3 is TGTGCCAGCAGGGGGGCTGGGGCCAACGTCCTGACTTTC. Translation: CASRGAGANVLTF.

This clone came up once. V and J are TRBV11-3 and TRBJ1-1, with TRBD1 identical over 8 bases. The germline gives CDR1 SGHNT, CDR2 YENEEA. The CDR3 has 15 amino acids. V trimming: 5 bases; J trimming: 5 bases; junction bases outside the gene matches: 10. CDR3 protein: CASSETGQGRTEAFF. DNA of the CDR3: TGTGCCAGCAGCGAGACAGGACAGGGTCGAACTGAAGCTTTCTTT.

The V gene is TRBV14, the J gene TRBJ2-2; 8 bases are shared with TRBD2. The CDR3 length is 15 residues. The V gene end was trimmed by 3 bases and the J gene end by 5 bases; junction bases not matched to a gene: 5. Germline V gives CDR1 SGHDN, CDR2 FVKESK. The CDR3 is CASSQGLGGTGELFF. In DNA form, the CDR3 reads TGTGCCAGCAGCCAGGGACTAGGAGGGACCGGGGAGCTGTTTTTT.

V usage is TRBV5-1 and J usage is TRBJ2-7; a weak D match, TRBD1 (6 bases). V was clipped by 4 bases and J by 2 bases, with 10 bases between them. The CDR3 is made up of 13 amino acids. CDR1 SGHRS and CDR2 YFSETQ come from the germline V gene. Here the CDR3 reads CASSLGTTYEQYF. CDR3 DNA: TGCGCCAGCAGCCTGGGGACAACCTACGAGCAGTACTTC.

CDR3 DNA: TGTGCCTGTAGGGCGGGGATGAACACTGAAGCTTTCTTT. This sequence encodes CACRAGMNTEAFF. The chain is built from TRBV6-5 and TRBJ1-1; D remains ambiguous. The CDR3 spans 13 residues. Germline CDR1 and CDR2: MNHEY and SVGAGI. The ends were cut back, 11 bases at V and 0 bases at J, with 13 bases in the middle.

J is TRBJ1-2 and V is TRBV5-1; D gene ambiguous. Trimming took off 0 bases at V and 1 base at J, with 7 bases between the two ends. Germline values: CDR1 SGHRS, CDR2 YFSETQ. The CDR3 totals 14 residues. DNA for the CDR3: TGCGCCAGCAGCTTGGTTGTTGGTAACTATGGCTACACCTTC. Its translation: CASSLVVGNYGYTF.

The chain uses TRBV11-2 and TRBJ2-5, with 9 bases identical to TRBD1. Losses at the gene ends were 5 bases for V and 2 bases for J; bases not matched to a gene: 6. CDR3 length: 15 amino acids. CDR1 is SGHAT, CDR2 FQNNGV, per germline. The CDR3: CASSSTGGRQETQYF. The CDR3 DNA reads TGTGCCAGCAGCAGCACAGGGGGCCGACAAGAGACCCAGTACTTC.

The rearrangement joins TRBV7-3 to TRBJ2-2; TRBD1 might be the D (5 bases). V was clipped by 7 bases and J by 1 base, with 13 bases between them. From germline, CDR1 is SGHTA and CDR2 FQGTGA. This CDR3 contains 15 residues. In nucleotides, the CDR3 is TGTGCCAGCACCCCAGACAGAATGAACACCGGGGAGCTGTTTTTT. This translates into CASTPDRMNTGELFF.

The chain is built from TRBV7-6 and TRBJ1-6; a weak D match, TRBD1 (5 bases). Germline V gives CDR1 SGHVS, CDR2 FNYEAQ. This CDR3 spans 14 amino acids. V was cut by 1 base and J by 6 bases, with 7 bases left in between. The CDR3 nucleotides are TGTGCCAGCAGCTTAGGCGGGGCTAATTCACCCCTCCACTTT. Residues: CASSLGGANSPLHF.

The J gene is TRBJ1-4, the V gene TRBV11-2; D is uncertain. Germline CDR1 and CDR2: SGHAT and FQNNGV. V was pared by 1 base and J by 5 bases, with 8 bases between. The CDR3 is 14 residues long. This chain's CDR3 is CASSLGQNNEKLFF. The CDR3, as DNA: TGTGCCAGCAGCTTAGGTCAGAACAATGAAAAACTGTTTTTT.

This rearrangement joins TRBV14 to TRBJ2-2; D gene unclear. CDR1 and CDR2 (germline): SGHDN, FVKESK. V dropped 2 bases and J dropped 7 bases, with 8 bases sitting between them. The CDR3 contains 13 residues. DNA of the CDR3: TGTGCCAGCAGCCAATACAAAATCGGGGAGCTGTTTTTT. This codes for CASSQYKIGELFF.

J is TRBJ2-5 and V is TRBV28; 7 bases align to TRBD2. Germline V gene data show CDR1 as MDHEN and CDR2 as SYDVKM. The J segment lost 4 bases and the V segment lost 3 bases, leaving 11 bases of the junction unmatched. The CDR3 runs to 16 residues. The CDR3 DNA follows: TGTGCCAGCAGTTTTAGGGAGGGCCCGGGAGGAGAGACCCAGTACTTC. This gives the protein CASSFREGPGGETQYF. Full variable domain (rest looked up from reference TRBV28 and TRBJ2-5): DVKVTQSSRYLVKRTGEKVFLECVQDMDHENMFWYRQDPGLGLRLIYFSYDVKMKEKGDIPEGYSVSREKKERFSLILESASTNQTSMYLCASSFREGPGGETQYFGPGTRLLVL.

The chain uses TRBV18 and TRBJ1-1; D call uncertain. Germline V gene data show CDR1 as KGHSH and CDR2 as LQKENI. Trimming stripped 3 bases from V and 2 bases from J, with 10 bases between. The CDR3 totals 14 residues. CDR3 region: CASSPVEGNTEAFF. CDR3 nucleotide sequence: TGTGCCAGCTCACCGGTAGAGGGAAACACTGAAGCTTTCTTT. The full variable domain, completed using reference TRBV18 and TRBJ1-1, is NAGVMQNPRHLVRRRGQEARLRCSPMKGHSHVYWYRQLPEEGLKFMVYLQKENIIDESGMPKERFSAEFPKEGPSILRIQQVVRGDSAAYFCASSPVEGNTEAFFGQGTRLTVV.

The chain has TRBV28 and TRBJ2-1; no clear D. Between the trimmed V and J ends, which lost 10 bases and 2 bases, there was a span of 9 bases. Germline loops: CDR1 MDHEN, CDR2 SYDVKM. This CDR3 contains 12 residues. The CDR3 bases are TGTGCCACCCGAGCCCCCTACAATGAGCAGTTCTTC. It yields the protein CATRAPYNEQFF.

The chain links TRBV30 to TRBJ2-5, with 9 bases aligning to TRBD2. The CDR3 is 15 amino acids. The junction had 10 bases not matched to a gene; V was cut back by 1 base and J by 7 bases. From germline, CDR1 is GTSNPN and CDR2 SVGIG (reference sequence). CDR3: CAWSGASGNTLTQYF. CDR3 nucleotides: TGTGCCTGGAGTGGGGCTAGCGGGAACACATTGACCCAGTACTTC.

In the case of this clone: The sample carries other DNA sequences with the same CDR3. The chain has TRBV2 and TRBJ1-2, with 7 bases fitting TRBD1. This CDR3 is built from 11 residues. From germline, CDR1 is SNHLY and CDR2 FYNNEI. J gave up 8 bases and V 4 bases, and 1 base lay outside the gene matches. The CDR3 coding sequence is TGTGCCAGCAGTGTGGACAGGGGCTACACCTTC. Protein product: CASSVDRGYTF.